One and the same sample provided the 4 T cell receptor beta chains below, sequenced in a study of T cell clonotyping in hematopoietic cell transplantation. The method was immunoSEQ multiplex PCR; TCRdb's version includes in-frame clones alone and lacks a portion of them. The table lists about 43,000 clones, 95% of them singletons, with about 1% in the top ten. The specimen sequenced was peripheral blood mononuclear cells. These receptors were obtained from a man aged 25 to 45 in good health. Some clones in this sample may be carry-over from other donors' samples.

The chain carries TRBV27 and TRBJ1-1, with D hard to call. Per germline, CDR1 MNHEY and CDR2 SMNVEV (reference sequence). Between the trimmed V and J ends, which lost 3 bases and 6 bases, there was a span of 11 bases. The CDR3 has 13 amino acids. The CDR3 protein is CASSLQPVAEAFF. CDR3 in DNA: TGTGCCAGCAGTTTGCAACCAGTCGCTGAAGCTTTCTTT.

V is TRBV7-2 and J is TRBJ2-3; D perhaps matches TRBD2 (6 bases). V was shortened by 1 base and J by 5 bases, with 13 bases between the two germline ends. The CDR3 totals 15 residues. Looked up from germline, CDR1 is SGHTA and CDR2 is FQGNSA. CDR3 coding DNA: TGTGCCAGCAGCTTAGGGCGCGGGAAGGAAGATACGCAGTATTTT. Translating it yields CASSLGRGKEDTQYF.

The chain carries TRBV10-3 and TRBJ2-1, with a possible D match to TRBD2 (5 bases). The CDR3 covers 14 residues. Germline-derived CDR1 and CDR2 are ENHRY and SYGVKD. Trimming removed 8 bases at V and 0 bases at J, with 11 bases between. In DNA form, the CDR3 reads TGTGCCATCCAAGGCGGGTCCTCCTACAATGAGCAGTTCTTC. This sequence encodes CAIQGGSSYNEQFF.

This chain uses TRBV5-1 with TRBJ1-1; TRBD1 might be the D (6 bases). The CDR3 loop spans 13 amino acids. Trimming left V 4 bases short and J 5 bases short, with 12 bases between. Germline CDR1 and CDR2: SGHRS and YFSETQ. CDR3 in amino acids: CASSPQGGTEAFF. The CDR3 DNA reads TGCGCCAGCAGCCCACAGGGAGGTACTGAAGCTTTCTTT.